The T cell receptor (beta chain) under discussion was sequenced for a study of blood T cell repertoires in COVID-19. For the study at large: Samples came from the United States, Italy and Spain, spanning acute and convalescent COVID-19. The cDNA or gDNA used as material had been derived from T cells, B-cell-depleted T cells, or PBMCs.

This clone was observed a few times. The CDR3 has 13 amino acids. Trimming cost V 7 bases and J 4 bases, with 13 bases left between them. Germline CDR1 is WNHNN and CDR2 is SYGVQD (reference sequence). In Seattle, patients joined the study during active infection and were tracked longitudinally. TCRdb's copy holds only in-frame clones and misses some; the assay was immunoSEQ multiplex PCR. Here the sample spans roughly 68,000 clones, 76% being singletons. Sequenced sample: peripheral blood. The origin of this receptor is a man aged 55-75 years with COVID-19, enrolled during active disease. The chain is built from TRBV10-1 and TRBJ1-1; no definite D call. The CDR3 sequence: CASTSLGGTEAFF. In DNA, the CDR3 is TGCGCCAGCACCTCCCTGGGAGGCACTGAAGCTTTCTTT.